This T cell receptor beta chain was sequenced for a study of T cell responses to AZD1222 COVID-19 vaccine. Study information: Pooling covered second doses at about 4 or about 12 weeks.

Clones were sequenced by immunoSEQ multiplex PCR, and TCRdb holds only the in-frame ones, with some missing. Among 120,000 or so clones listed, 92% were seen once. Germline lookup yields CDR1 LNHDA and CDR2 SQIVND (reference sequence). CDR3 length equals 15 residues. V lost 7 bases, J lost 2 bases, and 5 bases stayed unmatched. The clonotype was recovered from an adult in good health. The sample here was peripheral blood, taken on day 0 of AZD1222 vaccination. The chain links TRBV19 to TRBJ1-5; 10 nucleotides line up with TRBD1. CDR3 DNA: TGTGCCAGTAAAGACGGACAGGGGGGCAATCAGCCCCAGCATTTT. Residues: CASKDGQGGNQPQHF.